This entry lists 5 T cell receptor beta chains sequenced from one sample in a study of CD8 T cells in ankylosing spondylitis. Study-wide results and caveats: What appeared characteristic of ankylosing spondylitis blood was a TCR beta motif of fewer than ten highly homologous variants.

No antigen is known for these receptors. TCRdb reanalysed the 5' RACE reads using MiXCR and keeps one entry per CDR3 protein. The sample shows around 770,000 distinct CDR3 sequences, 15% to 20% of them seen only once. The sample consisted of blood, either unsorted or a sorted T cell fraction (not recorded which). The receptors derive from a male donor with ankylosing spondylitis.

This clonotype was recorded a few times. V gene TRBV12-3 or TRBV12-4 combines with J gene TRBJ2-1, with D maybe TRBD2 (7 bases). V was shortened by 3 bases and J by 5 bases, with 11 bases between the two germline ends. This CDR3 is built from 14 residues. The CDR3 reads CASSFGGPDNEQFF. CDR3 coding DNA: TGTGCCAGCAGTTTCGGGGGGCCGGACAATGAGCAGTTCTTC.

This sequence joins TRBV5-1 and TRBJ2-1; D remains ambiguous. Per germline, CDR1 SGHRS and CDR2 YFSETQ. This CDR3 has 12 amino acids. V was cut by 0 bases and J by 9 bases, with 7 bases left in between. CDR3 region: CASSLVRTEQFF. For the CDR3, the DNA is TGCGCCAGCAGCTTGGTTCGTACTGAGCAGTTCTTC.

The genes are TRBV24-1 and TRBJ2-1; D not resolved. Germline CDR1 is KGHDR and CDR2 is SFDVKD. This CDR3 has 13 residues. Trimming stripped 0 bases from V and 7 bases from J, with 6 bases between. This CDR3 is CATSDLLRNEQFF. CDR3 sequence (DNA): TGTGCCACCAGTGATTTGCTGAGGAATGAGCAGTTCTTC.

This clonotype was seen a handful of times. The CDR3 loop is CASSSYRGETEAFF. CDR3 DNA: TGTGCCAGCAGCTCCTACAGGGGAGAGACTGAAGCTTTCTTT. V gene TRBV7-2 combines with J gene TRBJ1-1, with 7 nucleotides matching TRBD1. This CDR3 is built from 14 residues. V was clipped by 4 bases and J by 5 bases; unmatched bases: 7. Germline V lookup: CDR1 SGHTA, CDR2 FQGNSA.

This clonotype was counted only a few times. This chain uses TRBV7-6 with TRBJ2-1; TRBD2 aligns across 15 bases. The CDR3 covers 14 residues. From germline, CDR1 is SGHVS and CDR2 FNYEAQ. V lost 4 bases and J lost 10; bases outside the gene matches: 2. The CDR3: CASSSGLAGGEQFF. The CDR3 DNA follows: TGTGCCAGCAGCTCTGGACTAGCGGGGGGGGAGCAGTTCTTC.